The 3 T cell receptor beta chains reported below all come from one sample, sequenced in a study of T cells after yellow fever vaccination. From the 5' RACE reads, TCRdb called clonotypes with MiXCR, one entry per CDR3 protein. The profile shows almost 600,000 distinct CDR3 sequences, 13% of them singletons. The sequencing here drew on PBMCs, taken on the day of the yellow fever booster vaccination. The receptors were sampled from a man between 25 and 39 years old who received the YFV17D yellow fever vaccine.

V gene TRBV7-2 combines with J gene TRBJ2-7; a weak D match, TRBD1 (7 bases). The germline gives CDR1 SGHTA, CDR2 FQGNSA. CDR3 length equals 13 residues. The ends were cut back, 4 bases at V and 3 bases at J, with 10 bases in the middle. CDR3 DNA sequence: TGTGCCAGCAGCTCCAGGGGGGACTACGAGCAGTACTTC. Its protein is CASSSRGDYEQYF.

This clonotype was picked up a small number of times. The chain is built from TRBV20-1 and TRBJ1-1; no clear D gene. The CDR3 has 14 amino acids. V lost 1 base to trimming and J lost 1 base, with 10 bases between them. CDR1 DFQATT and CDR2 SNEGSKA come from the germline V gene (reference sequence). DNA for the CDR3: TGCAGTGCTAGAGTGGGTTCGGGGAACACTGAAGCTTTCTTT. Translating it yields CSARVGSGNTEAFF.

The CDR3 nucleotides read TGTGCCAGCAGTTACTCCCGGGGCCAAGAGACCCAGTACTTC. It encodes CASSYSRGQETQYF. The chain carries TRBV6-5 and TRBJ2-5, with a possible D match to TRBD2 (5 bases). The CDR3 length is 14 residues. V was shortened by 0 bases and J by 1 base, with 6 bases between the two germline ends. The germline V gene encodes CDR1 MNHEY and CDR2 SVGAGI.